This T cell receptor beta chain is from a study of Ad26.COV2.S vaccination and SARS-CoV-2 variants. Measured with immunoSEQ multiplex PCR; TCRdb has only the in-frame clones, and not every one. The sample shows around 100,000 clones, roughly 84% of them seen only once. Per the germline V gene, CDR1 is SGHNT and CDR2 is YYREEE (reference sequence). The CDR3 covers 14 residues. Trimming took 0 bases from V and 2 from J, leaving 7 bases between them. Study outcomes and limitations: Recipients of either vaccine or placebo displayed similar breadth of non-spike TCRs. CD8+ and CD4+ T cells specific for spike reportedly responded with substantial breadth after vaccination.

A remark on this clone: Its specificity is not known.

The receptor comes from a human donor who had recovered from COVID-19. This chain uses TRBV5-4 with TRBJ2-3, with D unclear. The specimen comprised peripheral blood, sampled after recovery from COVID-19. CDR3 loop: CASSLGRLTDTQYF. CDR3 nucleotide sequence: TGTGCCAGCAGCTTGGGACGGCTCACAGATACGCAGTATTTT.